The 5 T cell receptor beta chains below all came from one sample that was sequenced in a study of response to subunit inactivated influenza vaccine. A single record per CDR3 protein comes from TCRdb applying MiXCR to the RT-PCR reads. Among about 570,000 distinct CDR3 sequences listed, 10% to 15% were seen once. The source was PBMCs from blood, collected on the day of vaccination. The receptors derive from a man in his fifties who received an inactivated influenza vaccine.

In its sample, this clonotype was seen a few times. The CDR3 bases are TGTGCCAGCAGTCACACCTGGGGGACAGATACGCAGTATTTT. Translating gives CASSHTWGTDTQYF. The rearrangement uses TRBV25-1 and TRBJ2-3; either TRBD1 or TRBD2 may supply D (5 bases each). CDR1 MGHDK and CDR2 SYGVNS come from the germline V gene. This CDR3 comprises 14 residues. Trimming pared 5 bases from V and 3 bases from J, leaving 12 bases between. Full variable domain (outside the CDR3, taken from reference TRBV25-1 and TRBJ2-3): EADIYQTPRYLVIGTGKKITLECSQTMGHDKMYWYQQDPGMELHLIHYSYGVNSTEKGDLSSESTVSRIRTEHFPLTLESARPSHTSQYLCASSHTWGTDTQYFGPGTRLTVL.

The sample holds a few counts of this clonotype. V is TRBV5-1 and J is TRBJ2-4; a possible D gene is TRBD2 (6 bases). V gave up 3 bases and J gave up 1 base, with 17 bases separating them. Germline CDR1 reads SGHRS; CDR2 reads YFSETQ. The CDR3 runs 17 residues. This CDR3 is CASSSHSGSGAKNIQYF. CDR3 coding DNA: TGCGCCAGCAGCTCCCACTCCGGAAGCGGGGCCAAAAACATTCAGTACTTC. The entire variable domain, with the rest obtained from reference TRBV5-1 and TRBJ2-4, is as follows: KAGVTQTPRYLIKTRGQQVTLSCSPISGHRSVSWYQQTPGQGLQFLFEYFSETQRNKGNFPGRFSGRQFSNSRSEMNVSTLELGDSALYLCASSSHSGSGAKNIQYFGAGTRLSVL.

The CDR3, as DNA: TGCGCCAGCAGCCTCAGCGGGGACCCCTACAATGAGCAGTTCTTC. Amino acid sequence: CASSLSGDPYNEQFF. The chain recombines TRBV5-1 with TRBJ2-1; 7 bases agree with TRBD2. Trimming at V came to 4 bases and at J to 2 bases, leaving 6 bases not matched to a gene. Germline V CDR1 and CDR2: SGHRS, YFSETQ. The CDR3 contains 15 residues.

This clonotype has a count of ten or more. The chain links TRBV12-3 or TRBV12-4 to TRBJ2-1; either TRBD1 or TRBD2 may fit D (5 bases each). Trimming took off 3 bases at V and 10 bases at J, with 16 bases between the two ends. The CDR3 runs 14 residues. The CDR3 DNA is TGTGCCAGCAGTTTTAGTTTCCTAGGGACCGAGCAGTTCTTC. This encodes CASSFSFLGTEQFF.

This clonotype was counted ten times or more. V usage is TRBV27 and J usage is TRBJ1-5, with 7 bases lining up with TRBD1. This CDR3 is built from 14 residues. The V segment lost 2 bases and the J segment 6 bases; nucleotides outside the gene matches: 4. The V gene's germline CDR1 is MNHEY and CDR2 SMNVEV (reference sequence). This chain's CDR3 is CASSLHRGGQPQHF. The CDR3, as DNA: TGTGCCAGCAGTTTACACAGGGGAGGTCAGCCCCAGCATTTT.